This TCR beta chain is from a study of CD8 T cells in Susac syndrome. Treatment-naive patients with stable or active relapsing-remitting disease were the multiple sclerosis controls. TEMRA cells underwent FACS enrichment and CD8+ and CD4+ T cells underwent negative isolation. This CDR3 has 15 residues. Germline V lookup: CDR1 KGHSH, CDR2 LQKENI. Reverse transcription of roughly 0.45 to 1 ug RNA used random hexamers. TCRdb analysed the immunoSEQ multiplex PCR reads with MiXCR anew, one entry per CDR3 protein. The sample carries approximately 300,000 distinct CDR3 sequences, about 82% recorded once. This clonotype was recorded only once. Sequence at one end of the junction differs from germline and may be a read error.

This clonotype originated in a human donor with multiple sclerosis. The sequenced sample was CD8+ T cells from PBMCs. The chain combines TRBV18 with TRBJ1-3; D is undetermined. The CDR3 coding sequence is TGTGCCAGCTCCCCACCGGCAGAAAGCGGAAACACCATATATTTT. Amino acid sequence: CASSPPAESGNTIYF.